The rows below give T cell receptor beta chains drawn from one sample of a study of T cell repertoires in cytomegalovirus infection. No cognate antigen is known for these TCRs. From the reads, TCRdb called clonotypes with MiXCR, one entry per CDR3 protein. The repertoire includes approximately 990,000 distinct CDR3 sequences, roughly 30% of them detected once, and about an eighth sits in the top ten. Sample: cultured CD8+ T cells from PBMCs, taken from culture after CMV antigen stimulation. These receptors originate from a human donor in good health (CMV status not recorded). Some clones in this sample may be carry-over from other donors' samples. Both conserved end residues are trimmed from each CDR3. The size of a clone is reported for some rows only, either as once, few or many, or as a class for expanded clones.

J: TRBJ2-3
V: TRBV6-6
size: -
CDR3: ASSYSIFQGTDTQY

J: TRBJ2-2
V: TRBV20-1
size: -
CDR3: SAPGIMNTGELF

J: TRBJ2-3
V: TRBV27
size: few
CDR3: ASSLAGYPDTQY

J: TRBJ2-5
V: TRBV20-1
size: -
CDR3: SAPVTKKAGQEY

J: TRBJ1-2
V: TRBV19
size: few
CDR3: ASSYRGGGRGLYGYT

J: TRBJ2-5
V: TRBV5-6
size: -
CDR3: ASSPIGQEETQY

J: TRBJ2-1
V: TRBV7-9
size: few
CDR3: ASSQRAGQGYNEQF

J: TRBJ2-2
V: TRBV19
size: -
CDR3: ASSIWGQLNTGELF

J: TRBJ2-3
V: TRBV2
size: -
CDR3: ASRQGLTQY

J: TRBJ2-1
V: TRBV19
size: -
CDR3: ASSKDLGNEQF

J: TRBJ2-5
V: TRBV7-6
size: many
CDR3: ASSLARLAPDETQY

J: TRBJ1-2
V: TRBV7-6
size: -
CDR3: ASSLGTATGYT

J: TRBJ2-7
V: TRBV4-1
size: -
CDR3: ASSQVAGADYEQY

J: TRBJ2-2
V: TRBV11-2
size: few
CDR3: ASSLFPRGGTGELF

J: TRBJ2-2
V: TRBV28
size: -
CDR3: ASSFPLSTSGANTGELF

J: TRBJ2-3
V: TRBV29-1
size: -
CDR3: SMGQRTDTQY

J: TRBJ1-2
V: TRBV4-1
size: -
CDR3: ASSQDMAQFT

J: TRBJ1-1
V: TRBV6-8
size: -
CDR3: SSRPGLGLV

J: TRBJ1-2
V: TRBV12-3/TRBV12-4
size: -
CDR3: ASSFPSYYGYT

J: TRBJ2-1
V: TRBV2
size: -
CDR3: ASSEMAGGYNEQF

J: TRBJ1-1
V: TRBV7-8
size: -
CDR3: ASSYYPAGQGKNTEAF

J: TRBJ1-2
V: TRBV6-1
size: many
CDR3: ASSMEGGRYYGYT

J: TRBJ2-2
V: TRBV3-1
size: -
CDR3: ASRPQDLTGELF

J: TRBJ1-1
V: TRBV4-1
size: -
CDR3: ASSQAWRGSGEAF

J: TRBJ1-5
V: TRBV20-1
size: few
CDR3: SARETGSQPQH

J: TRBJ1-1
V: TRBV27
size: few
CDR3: ASSSGGLPTEAF

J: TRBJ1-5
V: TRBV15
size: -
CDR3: ATSSTGDQPQH

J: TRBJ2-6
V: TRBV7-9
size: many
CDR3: ASSSVDRPYSGANVLT

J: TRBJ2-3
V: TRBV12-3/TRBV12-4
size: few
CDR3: ASSLGAGGPKDTQY

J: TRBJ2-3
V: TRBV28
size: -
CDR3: ASSLLTITSRTDTQY

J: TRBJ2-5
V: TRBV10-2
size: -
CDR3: ASRDRGQQETQY

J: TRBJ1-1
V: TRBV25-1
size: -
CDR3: ASSEFFLPGAEGRNTEAF

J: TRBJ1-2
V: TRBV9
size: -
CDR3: ASSDNPRGAEYGYT